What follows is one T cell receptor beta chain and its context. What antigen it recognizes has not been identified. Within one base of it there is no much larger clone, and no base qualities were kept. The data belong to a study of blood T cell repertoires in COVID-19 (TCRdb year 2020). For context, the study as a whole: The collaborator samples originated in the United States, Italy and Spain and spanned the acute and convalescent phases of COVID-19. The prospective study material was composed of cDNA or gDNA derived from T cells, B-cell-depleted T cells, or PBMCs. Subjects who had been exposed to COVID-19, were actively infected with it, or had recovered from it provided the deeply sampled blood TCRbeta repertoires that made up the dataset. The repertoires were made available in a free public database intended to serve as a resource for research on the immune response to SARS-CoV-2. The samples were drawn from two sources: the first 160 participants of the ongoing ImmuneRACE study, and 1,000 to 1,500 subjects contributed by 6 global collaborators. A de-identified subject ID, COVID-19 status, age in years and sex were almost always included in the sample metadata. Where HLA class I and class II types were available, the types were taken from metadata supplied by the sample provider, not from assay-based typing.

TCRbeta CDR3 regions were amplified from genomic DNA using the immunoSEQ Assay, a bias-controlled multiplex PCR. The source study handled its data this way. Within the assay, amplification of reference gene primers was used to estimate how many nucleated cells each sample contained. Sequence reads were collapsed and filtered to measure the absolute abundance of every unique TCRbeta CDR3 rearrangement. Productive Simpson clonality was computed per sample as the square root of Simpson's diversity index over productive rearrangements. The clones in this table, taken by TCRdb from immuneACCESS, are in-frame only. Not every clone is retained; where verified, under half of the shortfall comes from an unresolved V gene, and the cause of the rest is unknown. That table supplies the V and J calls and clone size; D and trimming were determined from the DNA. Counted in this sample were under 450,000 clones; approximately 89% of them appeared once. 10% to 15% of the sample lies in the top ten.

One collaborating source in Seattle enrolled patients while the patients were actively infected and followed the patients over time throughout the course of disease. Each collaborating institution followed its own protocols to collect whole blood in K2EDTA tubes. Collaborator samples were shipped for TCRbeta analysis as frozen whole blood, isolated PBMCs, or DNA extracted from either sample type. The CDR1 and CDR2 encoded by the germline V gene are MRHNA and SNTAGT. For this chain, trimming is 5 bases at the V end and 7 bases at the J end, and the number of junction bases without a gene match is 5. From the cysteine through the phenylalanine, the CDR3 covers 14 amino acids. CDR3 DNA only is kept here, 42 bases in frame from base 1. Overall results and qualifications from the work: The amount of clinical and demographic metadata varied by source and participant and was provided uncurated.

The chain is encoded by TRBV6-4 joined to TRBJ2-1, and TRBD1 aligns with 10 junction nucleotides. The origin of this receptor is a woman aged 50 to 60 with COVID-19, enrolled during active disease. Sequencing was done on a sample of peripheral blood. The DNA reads TGTGCCAGCAGTCCGACAGGGGGCACAAATGAGCAGTTCTTC. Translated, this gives CASSPTGGTNEQFF.